This section outlines one T cell receptor (beta chain) sequence together with its context. Its target is unknown. Per the germline V gene, CDR1 is SGHTA and CDR2 is FQGNSA. Unmatched junction bases numbered 9, after V lost 5 bases and J lost 6 bases. The CDR3 is 16 amino acids. Here immunoSEQ multiplex PCR was the method, and the copy in TCRdb shows in-frame clones only, minus some. Of about 680,000 clones detected, 55% to 75% appear once; the ten largest clones hold 1.5% to 2%. This entry comes from a study of shared clonotypes between healthy human individuals. Study-level results: Of the naive CD4 clonotypes, approximately 5% were shared across a few donors.

This sequence originates from a woman aged 25 to 45 in good health. The chain couples TRBV7-2 to TRBJ2-6; the match to TRBD1 covers 8 bases. The source material was memory CD4+ T cells sorted from blood. The subset here: CD45RA-negative fraction. The CDR3 sequence: CASSLGPGQEANVLTF. The CDR3 bases are TGTGCCAGCAGCCTAGGACCGGGACAGGAGGCCAACGTCCTGACTTTC.